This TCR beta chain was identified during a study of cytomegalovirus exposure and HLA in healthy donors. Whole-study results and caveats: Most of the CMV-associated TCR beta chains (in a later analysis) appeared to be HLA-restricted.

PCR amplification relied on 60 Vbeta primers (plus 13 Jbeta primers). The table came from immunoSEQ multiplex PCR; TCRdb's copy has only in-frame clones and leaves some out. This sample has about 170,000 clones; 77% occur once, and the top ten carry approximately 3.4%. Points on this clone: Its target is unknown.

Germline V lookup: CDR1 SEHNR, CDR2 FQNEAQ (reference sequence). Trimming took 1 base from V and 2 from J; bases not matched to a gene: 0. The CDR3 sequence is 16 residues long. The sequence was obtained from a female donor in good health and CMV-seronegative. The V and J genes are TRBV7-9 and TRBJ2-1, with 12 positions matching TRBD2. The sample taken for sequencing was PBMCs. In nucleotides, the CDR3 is TGTGCCAGCAGCTTAGGGACTAGCGGGGCCTACAATGAGCAGTTCTTC. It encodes CASSLGTSGAYNEQFF.